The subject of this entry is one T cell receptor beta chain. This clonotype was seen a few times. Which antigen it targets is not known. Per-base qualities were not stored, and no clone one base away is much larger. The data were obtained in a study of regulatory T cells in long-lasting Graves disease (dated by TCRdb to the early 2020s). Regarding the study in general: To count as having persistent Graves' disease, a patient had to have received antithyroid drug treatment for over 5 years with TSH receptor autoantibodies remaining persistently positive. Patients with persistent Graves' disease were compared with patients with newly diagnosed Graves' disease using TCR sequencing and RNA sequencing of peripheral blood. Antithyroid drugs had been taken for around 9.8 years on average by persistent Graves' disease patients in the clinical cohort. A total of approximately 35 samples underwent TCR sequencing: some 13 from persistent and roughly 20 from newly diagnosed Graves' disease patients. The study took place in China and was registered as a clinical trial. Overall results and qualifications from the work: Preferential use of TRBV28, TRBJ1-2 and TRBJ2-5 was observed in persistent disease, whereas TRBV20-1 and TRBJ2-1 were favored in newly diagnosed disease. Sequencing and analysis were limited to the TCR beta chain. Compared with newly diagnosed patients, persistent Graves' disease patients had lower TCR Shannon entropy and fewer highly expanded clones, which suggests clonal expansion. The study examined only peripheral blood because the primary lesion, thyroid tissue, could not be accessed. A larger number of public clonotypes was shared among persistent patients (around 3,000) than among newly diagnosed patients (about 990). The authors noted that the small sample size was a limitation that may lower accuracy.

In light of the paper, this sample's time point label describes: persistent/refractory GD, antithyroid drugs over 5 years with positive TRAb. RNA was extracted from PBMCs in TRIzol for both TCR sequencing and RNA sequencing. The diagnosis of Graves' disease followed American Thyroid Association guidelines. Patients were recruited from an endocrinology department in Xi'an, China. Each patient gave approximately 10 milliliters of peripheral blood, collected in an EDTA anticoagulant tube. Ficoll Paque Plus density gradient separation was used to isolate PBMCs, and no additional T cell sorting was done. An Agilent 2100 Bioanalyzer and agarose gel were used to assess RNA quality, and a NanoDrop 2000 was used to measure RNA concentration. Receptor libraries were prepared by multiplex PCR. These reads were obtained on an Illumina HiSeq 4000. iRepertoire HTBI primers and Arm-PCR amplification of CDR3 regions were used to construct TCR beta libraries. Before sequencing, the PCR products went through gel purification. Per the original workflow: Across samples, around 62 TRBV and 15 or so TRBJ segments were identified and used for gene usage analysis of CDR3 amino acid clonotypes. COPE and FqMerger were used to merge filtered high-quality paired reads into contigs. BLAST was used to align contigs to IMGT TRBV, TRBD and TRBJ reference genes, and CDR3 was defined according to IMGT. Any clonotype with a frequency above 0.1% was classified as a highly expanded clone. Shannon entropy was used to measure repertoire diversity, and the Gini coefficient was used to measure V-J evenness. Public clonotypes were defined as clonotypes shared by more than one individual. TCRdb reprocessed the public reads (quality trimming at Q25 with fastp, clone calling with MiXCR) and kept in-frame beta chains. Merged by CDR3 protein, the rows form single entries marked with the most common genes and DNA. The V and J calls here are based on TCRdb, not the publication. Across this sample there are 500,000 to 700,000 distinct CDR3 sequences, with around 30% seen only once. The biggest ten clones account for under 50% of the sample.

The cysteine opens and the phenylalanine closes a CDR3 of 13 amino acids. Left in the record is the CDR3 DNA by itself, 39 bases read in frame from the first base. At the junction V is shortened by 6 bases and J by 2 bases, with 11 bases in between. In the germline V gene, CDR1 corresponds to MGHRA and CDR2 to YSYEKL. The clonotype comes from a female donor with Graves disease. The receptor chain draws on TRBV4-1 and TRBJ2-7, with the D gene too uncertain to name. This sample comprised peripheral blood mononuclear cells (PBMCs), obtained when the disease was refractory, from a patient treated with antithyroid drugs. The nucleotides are TGCGCCAGCAGTCGAGTCGTAGCCTACGAGCAGTACTTC. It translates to CASSRVVAYEQYF.